The next 18 T cell receptor beta chains were all read from a single sample in a study of blood T cells in healthy people across ages. A sample-barcoded 5' primer and a J-beta primer mix were used in a second PCR of about 7 to 12 cycles. Each CDR3 protein is one row after TCRdb ran MiXCR on the 5' RACE reads. The data show 1.6 million or so distinct CDR3 sequences, about 32% seen once. Specimen: blood. These receptors were collected from a woman aged 25 to 39 in good health.

This clonotype has just a few counts. The chain joins TRBV2 to TRBJ2-3; no clear D gene. The germline CDR1 and CDR2 sequences are SNHLY and FYNNEI. The germline V and J ends were trimmed by 7 bases and 0 bases, with 11 bases remaining between them. CDR3 size: 14 residues. The CDR3 loop reads CASKKGPSTDTQYF. In DNA form, the CDR3 reads TGTGCCAGCAAAAAGGGCCCCAGCACAGATACGCAGTATTTT. The complete variable domain, with remaining parts taken from reference TRBV2 and TRBJ2-3, reads EPEVTQTPSHQVTQMGQEVILRCVPISNHLYFYWYRQILGQKVEFLVSFYNNEISEKSEIFDDQFSVERPDGSNFTLKIRSTKLEDSAMYFCASKKGPSTDTQYFGPGTRLTVL.

The J gene is TRBJ1-5, the V gene TRBV7-9; possible D gene TRBD1, 6 bases. Germline CDR1 SEHNR, CDR2 FQNEAQ (reference sequence). The V end was cut by 1 base, the J end by 5 bases, with 18 bases between. This CDR3 comprises 17 residues. The CDR3 coding sequence is TGTGCCAGCAGCTTAGGGGTAGGGGGGCGGGAGTATCAGCCCCAGCATTTT. It specifies CASSLGVGGREYQPQHF.

This clonotype has just one count. The V and J genes are TRBV18 and TRBJ1-5; D remains ambiguous. CDR3 length equals 12 residues. The germline gives CDR1 KGHSH, CDR2 LQKENI. Trimming pared 2 bases from V and 6 bases from J, leaving 5 bases between. The CDR3 bases are TGTGCCAGCTCACCAGTAGGTCAGCCCCAGCATTTT. It specifies CASSPVGQPQHF.

This chain uses TRBV11-2 with TRBJ1-4, with TRBD1 identical over 12 bases. The V segment lost 5 bases and the J segment 8 bases; nucleotides outside the gene matches: 15. This CDR3 has 18 residues. Per germline, CDR1 SGHAT and CDR2 FQNNGV. The CDR3 reads CASSPTRDRGQEDEKLFF. The CDR3 DNA sequence: TGTGCCAGCAGCCCAACCCGGGACAGGGGGCAGGAGGACGAAAAACTGTTTTTT.

CDR3 coding DNA: TGTGCCAGCAGTTTAGGGACTGTGGGAGATACGCAGTATTTT. This codes for CASSLGTVGDTQYF. V is TRBV12-3 or TRBV12-4 and J is TRBJ2-3; possibly TRBD2 for D (5 bases). The CDR3 length is 14 residues. Trimming cost V 1 base and J 5 bases, with 10 bases left between them.

The chain links TRBV27 to TRBJ1-1, with D possibly being TRBD1 (6 bases). The germline CDR1 and CDR2 sequences are MNHEY and SMNVEV (reference sequence). This CDR3 region has 15 residues. V was cut by 1 base and J by 8 bases, with 17 bases left in between. The CDR3 spells CASSLFAGVQREAFF. CDR3 DNA: TGTGCCAGCAGTTTATTCGCAGGGGTGCAGCGAGAAGCTTTCTTT.

This clonotype was seen a few times. The chain is built from TRBV15 and TRBJ2-1; D is ambiguous. The CDR3 loop spans 14 amino acids. Trimming removed 2 bases at V and 9 bases at J, with 14 bases between. Germline V gene data show CDR1 as LNHNV and CDR2 as YYDKDF (reference sequence). DNA for the CDR3: TGTGCCACCAGCAGACTTCTGGCGAACGGTGAGCAGTTCTTC. Protein product: CATSRLLANGEQFF.

CDR3 DNA sequence: TGCAGTGCTCGGTGGGCAGGAAATCAGCCCCAGCATTTT. Protein product: CSARWAGNQPQHF. The chain has TRBV20-1 and TRBJ1-5; no definite D call. The CDR3 loop spans 13 amino acids. The germline V and J ends were trimmed by 5 bases and 4 bases, with 12 bases remaining between them. CDR1 is DFQATT, CDR2 SNEGSKA, per germline (reference sequence).

This clonotype was recorded only once. The CDR3 reads CSVAPMLEAQYF. The DNA for the CDR3 is TGCAGCGTTGCGCCGATGTTGGAGGCCCAGTACTTC. This chain uses TRBV29-1 with TRBJ2-7; tentatively, D is TRBD2 (5 bases). In germline, CDR1 is SQVTM, CDR2 ANQGSEA. The germline V and J ends were trimmed by 4 bases and 10 bases, with 17 bases remaining between them. CDR3 size: 12 residues.

The chain is built from TRBV7-2 and TRBJ2-7; D assignment may be TRBD1 or TRBD2 (5 bases each). Germline-derived CDR1 and CDR2 are SGHTA and FQGNSA. The CDR3 length is 15 residues. Trimming stripped 6 bases from V and 1 base from J, with 16 bases between. CDR3 sequence: CASRPDVGVSYEQYF. The CDR3 bases are TGTGCCAGCAGGCCAGATGTGGGGGTTTCCTACGAGCAGTACTTC.

J is TRBJ2-1 and V is TRBV4-2; no definite D call. This CDR3 is built from 12 residues. From germline, CDR1 is LGHNA and CDR2 YNFKEQ. The V and J ends lost 3 bases and 5 bases respectively, with 5 bases between them. The CDR3 nucleotides read TGTGCCAGCAGCCACTATAACAATGAGCAGTTCTTC. The encoded protein is CASSHYNNEQFF.

The V gene is TRBV5-1, the J gene TRBJ2-1, with a possible D match to TRBD1 (6 bases). This CDR3 region has 15 residues. Germline V gene data show CDR1 as SGHRS and CDR2 as YFSETQ. The V end was cut by 0 bases, the J end by 6 bases, with 13 bases between. The CDR3 bases are TGCGCCAGCAGCTTGGTGCAGGGGCCCCTCAATGAGCAGTTCTTC. Translation gives CASSLVQGPLNEQFF. Using reference TRBV5-1 and TRBJ2-1 for the parts outside the CDR3, the full variable domain is KAGVTQTPRYLIKTRGQQVTLSCSPISGHRSVSWYQQTPGQGLQFLFEYFSETQRNKGNFPGRFSGRQFSNSRSEMNVSTLELGDSALYLCASSLVQGPLNEQFFGPGTRLTVL.

This clonotype appeared many times. J is TRBJ1-2 and V is TRBV6-5, with TRBD1 matching 7 bases. The V gene's germline CDR1 is MNHEY and CDR2 SVGAGI. The CDR3 is 13 amino acids. The V gene end was trimmed by 6 bases and the J gene end by 0 bases; junction bases not matched to a gene: 1. CDR3 loop: CASSGQANYGYTF. The DNA for the CDR3 is TGTGCCAGCAGCGGACAGGCTAACTATGGCTACACCTTC.

The chain is built from TRBV9 and TRBJ1-2; 8 nucleotides align to TRBD1. Germline V gene data show CDR1 as SGDLS and CDR2 as YYNGEE. The CDR3 totals 15 residues. V lost 0 bases to trimming and J lost 7 bases; unmatched junction nucleotides: 8. The CDR3 reads CASSVGGQGSGGYTF. CDR3 nucleotides: TGTGCCAGCAGCGTAGGTGGACAGGGCAGTGGTGGCTACACCTTC.

This clonotype occurred a few times. This sequence joins TRBV9 and TRBJ2-1; D possibly matches TRBD1 or TRBD2 (6 bases each). This CDR3 region has 15 residues. Between the trimmed V and J ends, which lost 0 bases and 8 bases, there was a span of 15 bases. Germline V CDR1 and CDR2: SGDLS, YYNGEE. The CDR3 DNA sequence: TGTGCCAGCAGCGTAGCGGGGGCCCCTGGGGATGAGCAGTTCTTC. It specifies CASSVAGAPGDEQFF.

The rearrangement links TRBV2 to TRBJ2-3; D uncertain. The CDR3 has 13 residues. V was trimmed by 7 bases and J by 6 bases, leaving 14 bases between them. Germline V gene sequence: CDR1 SNHLY, CDR2 FYNNEI. DNA for the CDR3: TGTGCCAGCAAACGGACCCACCTGGATACGCAGTATTTT. Translated, it gives CASKRTHLDTQYF.

In the case of this clonotype: Given a much more abundant clone one base away, this may be a read error. V usage is TRBV4-2 and J usage is TRBJ2-7; no clear D gene. CDR1 is LGHNA and CDR2 is YNFKEQ in the germline V gene. There are 15 residues in the CDR3. The CDR3 here is CASSQDQTTPYGQYF. The DNA for the CDR3 is TGTGCCAGCAGCCAAGACCAGACAACCCCCTACGGGCAGTACTTC.

This chain links TRBV11-2 with TRBJ1-2; D not resolved. Between the trimmed V and J ends, which lost 4 bases and 3 bases, there was a span of 18 bases. This CDR3 contains 16 residues. Per the germline V gene, CDR1 is SGHAT and CDR2 is FQNNGV. The CDR3 loop reads CASSSLAAGGHYGYTF. Written as DNA, the CDR3 is TGTGCCAGCAGCTCGTTAGCGGCAGGCGGCCACTATGGCTACACCTTC.